Shown below are 28 T cell receptor beta chains from a single sample sequenced in a study of control samples from healthy donors and cancer patients. Sequencing used immunoSEQ multiplex PCR; TCRdb keeps in-frame clones, though not all of them. Of approximately 14,000 clones listed, approximately 75% are singletons. Sequenced input: formalin-fixed, paraffin-embedded tissue. These receptors all come from a female donor with lung cancer.

The chain employs TRBV13 and TRBJ2-7; 9 bases map to TRBD2. CDR1 is PRHDT and CDR2 is FYEKMQ in the germline V gene (reference sequence). The CDR3 is 15 amino acids. The trim removed 1 base at V and 2 bases at J, leaving 3 bases unmatched. Written as DNA, the CDR3 is TGTGCCAGCAGCTTAGAGGTAGCGGGAGCCTACGAGCAGTACTTC. This codes for CASSLEVAGAYEQYF.

The chain combines TRBV9 with TRBJ2-1; tentative D call: TRBD2 (6 bases). Germline values: CDR1 SGDLS, CDR2 YYNGEE. Trimming shortened V by 0 bases and J by 1 base, and 8 bases separated the two germline ends. This CDR3 is 15 amino acids long. The CDR3 bases are TGTGCCAGCAGCGTAGACGGGACTTCCTACAATGAGCAGTTCTTC. It yields the protein CASSVDGTSYNEQFF.

This clone was picked up a small number of times. The J gene is TRBJ1-1, the V gene TRBV5-4, with unresolved D. The CDR3 is 15 residues long. From germline, CDR1 is SGHNT and CDR2 YYREEE (reference sequence). The V end lost 5 bases, the J end lost 1 base, and 15 bases lay between the germline ends. CDR3 protein: CASRADLAANTEAFF. The CDR3 DNA reads TGTGCCAGCAGAGCGGACCTGGCCGCGAACACTGAAGCTTTCTTT.

The gene calls are TRBV19 and TRBJ2-7; 13 nucleotides agree with TRBD2. The V gene's germline CDR1 is LNHDA and CDR2 SQIVND (reference sequence). The CDR3 sequence is 15 residues long. Trimming at V came to 5 bases and at J to 2 bases, leaving 3 bases not matched to a gene. The CDR3: CASSSGTSGTYEQYF. CDR3 sequence (DNA): TGTGCCAGTAGTTCCGGGACTAGCGGGACCTACGAGCAGTACTTC.

V usage is TRBV5-4 and J usage is TRBJ2-7; 8 nucleotides match TRBD2. V lost 0 bases to trimming and J lost 3 bases; unmatched junction nucleotides: 5. CDR1 and CDR2 from the germline V gene are SGHNT and YYREEE (reference sequence). There are 15 residues in the CDR3. The CDR3 region has the DNA TGTGCCAGCAGCTTGGGGGCGACTAGCGACTACGAGCAGTACTTC. Amino acid sequence: CASSLGATSDYEQYF.

V and J are TRBV11-3 and TRBJ1-1; D unclear. The CDR3 covers 13 residues. Trimming took off 2 bases at V and 3 bases at J, with 7 bases between the two ends. CDR1 is SGHNT, CDR2 YENEEA, per germline. CDR3 in amino acids: CASSLSLYTEAFF. The CDR3, as DNA: TGTGCCAGCAGCTTATCTCTGTACACTGAAGCTTTCTTT.

This rearrangement joins TRBV7-2 to TRBJ1-2; tentative D call: TRBD1 (6 bases). The V end lost 5 bases, the J end lost 7 bases, and 20 bases lay between the germline ends. The germline V gene has CDR1 SGHTA and CDR2 FQGNSA. The CDR3 runs to 15 residues. CDR3 region: CASSRNTGSRGGYTF. The CDR3 DNA follows: TGTGCCAGCAGCCGGAACACAGGGTCAAGGGGTGGCTACACCTTC.

The rearrangement links TRBV3-1 (or the pseudogene TRBV3-2) to TRBJ2-1; D ambiguous. The V and J ends lost 0 bases and 12 bases respectively, with 12 bases between them. Germline V gene data show CDR1 as LGHDT and CDR2 as YNNKEL (reference sequence). The CDR3 has 13 amino acids. CDR3 region: CASSQDSRTGQFF. For the CDR3, the DNA is TGTGCCAGCAGCCAAGATTCCAGGACCGGGCAGTTCTTC.

The chain uses TRBV7-8 and TRBJ2-1, with 11 bases that match TRBD2. The germline V gene encodes CDR1 SGHVS and CDR2 FQNEAQ. CDR3 length: 17 residues. J gave up 4 bases and V 5 bases, and 10 bases lay outside the gene matches. The CDR3 reads CASSKGVLAGGYNEQFF. CDR3 bases: TGTGCCAGCAGCAAAGGGGTCTTAGCGGGGGGGTACAATGAGCAGTTCTTC.

The J gene is TRBJ1-1, the V gene TRBV27; 8 bases map to TRBD1. Germline CDR1 and CDR2: MNHEY and SMNVEV (reference sequence). The CDR3 runs to 15 residues. The J segment lost 4 bases and the V segment lost 5 bases, leaving 9 bases of the junction unmatched. In DNA form, the CDR3 reads TGTGCCAGCAGTGCCCTTACAGGGGGGGGCACTGAAGCTTTCTTT. This sequence encodes CASSALTGGGTEAFF.

On this clone: The same CDR3 also results from other DNA sequences found in this sample. The chain joins TRBV7-3 to TRBJ1-6, with TRBD1 identical over 8 bases. This CDR3 contains 15 residues. The germline V gene has CDR1 SGHTA and CDR2 FQGTGA. J was trimmed by 8 bases and V by 5 bases; bases with no gene match: 8. The chain's CDR3 is CASSLRGQGDSPLHF. The CDR3 DNA sequence: TGTGCCAGCAGCCTAAGAGGACAGGGCGATTCACCCCTCCACTTT.

The chain employs TRBV7-2 and TRBJ1-1, with TRBD1 matching 8 bases. Germline V gene data show CDR1 as SGHTA and CDR2 as FQGNSA. This CDR3 is built from 15 residues. With V trimmed by 5 bases and J by 5 bases, 10 bases remained unmatched. The CDR3 DNA sequence: TGTGCCAGCAGCCTAGGCACAGGGGGATGGACTGAAGCTTTCTTT. It yields the protein CASSLGTGGWTEAFF.

The CDR3 sequence is CASSYSDRGFLEKLFF. For the CDR3, the DNA is TGTGCCAGCAGTTACTCGGACAGGGGGTTCCTTGAAAAACTGTTTTTT. The chain carries TRBV6-6 and TRBJ1-4, with 10 bases identical to TRBD1. Germline values: CDR1 MNHNY, CDR2 SVGAGI (reference sequence). CDR3 length: 16 amino acids. V lost 0 bases to trimming and J lost 7 bases; unmatched junction nucleotides: 5.

This clone was observed a single time. This chain links TRBV11-1 with TRBJ2-5; 7 nucleotides match TRBD2. V was pared by 5 bases and J by 4 bases, with 13 bases of the junction left unmatched. The germline CDR1 and CDR2 sequences are SGHAT and FQDESV (reference sequence). The CDR3 length is 16 residues. The CDR3 region has the DNA TGTGCCAGCAGCCTAGGATCGGCGGGAGAGGGAGAGACCCAGTACTTC. Translating gives CASSLGSAGEGETQYF.

Comments on this clone: This may stem from a read error, because a much larger clone lies one nucleotide away. The V gene is TRBV6-5, the J gene TRBJ2-3; D is unresolved. The CDR3 extends over 10 amino acids. Between the trimmed V and J ends, which lost 10 bases and 3 bases, there was a span of 5 bases. In germline, CDR1 is MNHEY, CDR2 SVGAGI. The CDR3 loop is CANGTDTQYF. The CDR3 DNA follows: TGTGCCAATGGAACAGATACGCAGTATTTT.

V and J are TRBV28 and TRBJ1-1; D may be TRBD1 (6 bases). Germline V lookup: CDR1 MDHEN, CDR2 SYDVKM. V gave up 7 bases and J gave up 4 bases, with 16 bases separating them. The CDR3 covers 14 residues. The CDR3 protein is CASTGGGVGTEAFF. The CDR3 DNA follows: TGTGCCAGCACGGGAGGGGGAGTAGGCACTGAAGCTTTCTTT.

This clone turned up a few times. This sequence joins TRBV29-1 and TRBJ2-1; 12 nucleotides agree with TRBD2. V lost 7 bases and J lost 9; bases outside the gene matches: 16. The germline gives CDR1 SQVTM, CDR2 ANQGSEA. This CDR3 comprises 16 residues. The DNA of the CDR3 is TGCAGCGGTGGGACTAGCGGGCTGATGAGGTCGGGTGAGCAGTTCTTC. The encoded protein is CSGGTSGLMRSGEQFF.

The chain combines TRBV11-3 with TRBJ2-7, with 11 bases that match TRBD2. Per germline, CDR1 SGHNT and CDR2 YENEEA. The CDR3 runs to 15 residues. J was trimmed by 2 bases and V by 3 bases; bases with no gene match: 3. The CDR3 DNA reads as TGTGCCAGCAGCTTCGGGACTAGCGGTACCTACGAGCAGTACTTC. This translates into CASSFGTSGTYEQYF.

The chain is built from TRBV6-5 and TRBJ1-1, with 8 bases identical to TRBD1. CDR1 and CDR2 from the germline V gene are MNHEY and SVGAGI. V shed 6 bases, J shed 5 bases, and the junction held 11 bases outside the gene matches. The CDR3 contains 15 residues. In nucleotides, the CDR3 is TGTGCCAGCAGAGGGGAGGACAGGGCGTGGACTGAAGCTTTCTTT. Residues: CASRGEDRAWTEAFF.

The V gene is TRBV18, the J gene TRBJ1-1; possible D gene TRBD1, 5 bases. The CDR3 runs 15 residues. Deletions cut 1 base from V and 6 bases from J, with 15 bases between. The germline V gene encodes CDR1 KGHSH and CDR2 LQKENI. CDR3 region: CASSPHAGGEAEAFF. CDR3 sequence (DNA): TGTGCCAGCTCACCACATGCGGGAGGGGAGGCTGAAGCTTTCTTT.

The chain has TRBV7-9 and TRBJ2-7; TRBD1 matches 7 bases. The germline CDR1 and CDR2 sequences are SEHNR and FQNEAQ (reference sequence). After removal of 0 bases from V and 2 bases from J, the junction contained 7 bases not matched to a gene. The CDR3 contains 16 residues. CDR3 coding DNA: TGTGCCAGCAGCTTAGCAGGACAGGATAGGGCCTACGAGCAGTACTTC. This sequence encodes CASSLAGQDRAYEQYF.

The chain recombines TRBV7-9 with TRBJ2-3, with D possibly being TRBD1 or TRBD2 (5 bases each). Trimming left V 1 base short and J 2 bases short, with 13 bases between. Germline V gives CDR1 SEHNR, CDR2 FQNEAQ (reference sequence). The CDR3 sequence is 16 residues long. The CDR3 here is CASSLVLGTDTDTQYF. The CDR3 DNA reads TGTGCCAGCAGCTTAGTCTTGGGGACGGACACAGATACGCAGTATTTT.

The V call is TRBV7-6, the J call TRBJ2-3, with a weak D call TRBD2 (6 bases). CDR3 size: 13 residues. Looked up from germline, CDR1 is SGHVS and CDR2 is FNYEAQ. V was trimmed by 5 bases and J by 15 bases, leaving 21 bases between them. DNA of the CDR3: TGTGCCAGCAGCACCGTCGGGGGTGGGCCCCTCTATTTT. Translating it yields CASSTVGGGPLYF.

The chain joins TRBV25-1 to TRBJ2-5; possible D gene TRBD2, 6 bases. With 5 bases removed from V and 5 bases from J, the gap between germline ends came to 12 bases. The CDR3 runs to 13 residues. Germline-derived CDR1 and CDR2 are MGHDK and SYGVNS. The CDR3 nucleotides are TGTGCCAGCAGTCACGGGGGAGGCGAGACCCAGTACTTC. It yields the protein CASSHGGGETQYF.

This clone is a singleton in its sample. The chain is built from TRBV3-1 (or the pseudogene TRBV3-2) and TRBJ1-2, with D hard to call. The CDR3 has 14 amino acids. Germline-derived CDR1 and CDR2 are LGHDT and YNNKEL (reference sequence). V lost 4 bases and J 4 bases, leaving 13 bases between the germline ends. As DNA, the CDR3 is TGTGCCAGCAGCCCGACTAGGCGCGTCTATGGCTACACCTTC. Its protein product is CASSPTRRVYGYTF.

By share, this clone ranks as large (0.1 to 1%). The genes are TRBV7-2 and TRBJ1-3; D is undetermined. The CDR3 contains 16 residues. Per the germline V gene, CDR1 is SGHTA and CDR2 is FQGNSA. V lost 5 bases to trimming and J lost 4 bases, with 18 bases between them. The CDR3 spells CASSAEVMGYGNTIYF. CDR3 bases: TGTGCCAGCAGCGCAGAGGTTATGGGCTACGGAAACACCATATATTTT.

V usage is TRBV12-5 and J usage is TRBJ2-5; no reliable D call. Looked up from germline, CDR1 is LGHNT and CDR2 is FRNRAP. The CDR3 runs 15 residues. The CDR3 loop reads CAPSSPVFGQETQYF. The CDR3 bases are TGTGCCCCTTCTTCCCCGGTGTTTGGCCAAGAGACCCAGTACTTC.

The rearrangement uses TRBV2 and TRBJ2-1, with 10 nucleotides matching TRBD2. Losses at the gene ends were 6 bases for V and 9 bases for J; bases not matched to a gene: 8. CDR1 and CDR2 from the germline V gene are SNHLY and FYNNEI. The CDR3 loop spans 14 amino acids. The CDR3 loop reads CASSDLAGVGEQFF. The CDR3 nucleotides read TGTGCCAGCAGCGACCTAGCGGGAGTCGGTGAGCAGTTCTTC.